This TCR beta chain was identified in a study of T cell changes during pregnancy in multiple sclerosis (dated by TCRdb to the late 2010s). Broadly, across the study: In women with multiple sclerosis, the researchers looked at how the T cell repertoire shifted as pregnancy progressed.

Sequences SGHVS (CDR1) and FQNEAQ (CDR2) are obtained from the germline V gene. Germline trimming amounts to 5 bases on V and 4 bases on J, with 7 as the count of junction bases outside the gene matches. The CDR3 sequence holds 14 residues, the cysteine and phenylalanine included. The only DNA kept is the CDR3, 42 bases in frame from the first base. Library method: the immunoSEQ multiplex PCR assay. TCRdb provides this immuneACCESS table in a form limited to in-frame rearrangements. Some clones are lacking; in checked studies, under half of them reflect an unresolved V gene, and why the rest are absent is not known. The sample contains approximately 79,000 clones, 85% to 95% of them found a single time. The ten largest account for approximately 0.2% of the sample. With regard to this clone: Its antigen is not yet known. Within one base of it there is no much larger clone, and no base qualities were kept.

Recombination connected TRBV7-8 to TRBJ2-5; the junction holds 7 bases that match TRBD1. Source: CD4+ T cells from peripheral blood mononuclear cells, taken before pregnancy. This receptor was taken from a female donor with multiple sclerosis, enrolled in a pregnancy study. The CDR3 sequence is CASSPGQRRETQYF. DNA sequence: TGTGCCAGCAGCCCGGGACAGAGGAGAGAGACCCAGTACTTC.